This passage covers 21 T cell receptor beta chains from one sample sequenced in a study of shared clonotypes between healthy human individuals. The protocol was immunoSEQ multiplex PCR, while the TCRdb copy is restricted to in-frame clones and leaves out a portion. The data show 2 million to 2.5 million clones, with around 90% seen just once and about 0.41% held by the top ten. What was sequenced was naive CD4+ T cells from PBMCs. Noted subset: CD45RA+ positively selected. The receptors stem from a young man in good health. Some clones in this sample may be carry-over from other donors' samples.

V and J are TRBV7-3 and TRBJ2-2, with unresolved D. CDR3 length: 16 amino acids. Trimming stripped 3 bases from V and 5 bases from J, with 16 bases between. Per germline, CDR1 SGHTA and CDR2 FQGTGA. CDR3 protein: CASSFHGVGVTGELFF. In DNA form, the CDR3 reads TGTGCCAGCAGCTTTCATGGGGTTGGGGTAACCGGGGAGCTGTTTTTT.

The chain is built from TRBV7-3 and TRBJ2-7; D remains ambiguous. The germline V gene has CDR1 SGHTA and CDR2 FQGTGA. The CDR3 runs 16 residues. Trimming shortened V by 2 bases and J by 1 base, and 15 bases separated the two germline ends. CDR3 sequence reads: CASSLDPAIGSYEQYF. The CDR3 region has the DNA TGTGCCAGCAGCTTAGACCCGGCGATAGGGTCCTACGAGCAGTACTTC.

This clone was observed a few times. The identical CDR3 is also encoded by other nucleotide sequences in the sample. The V and J genes are TRBV28 and TRBJ1-2; a possible D gene is TRBD1 (6 bases). The CDR3 is 13 amino acids. V lost 3 bases and J lost 1, with 6 bases in between. From germline, CDR1 is MDHEN and CDR2 SYDVKM. CDR3 sequence: CASSLDSNYGYTF. The CDR3 nucleotides read TGTGCCAGCAGTTTGGACAGTAACTATGGCTACACCTTC.

The chain combines TRBV19 with TRBJ2-5; D gene uncertain. Trimming cost V 5 bases and J 1 base, with 14 bases left between them. This CDR3 is built from 15 residues. Per germline, CDR1 LNHDA and CDR2 SQIVND (reference sequence). CDR3 coding DNA: TGTGCCAGTAGTCCGCTGGGCTTCAGCCAAGAGACCCAGTACTTC. It is translated as CASSPLGFSQETQYF.

The chain carries TRBV7-9 and TRBJ2-1; 12 nucleotides align to TRBD2. J lost 0 bases, V lost 4 bases, and 4 bases had no gene match. The CDR3 totals 17 residues. Germline V gene lookup returns CDR1 SEHNR and CDR2 FQNEAQ (reference sequence). Here the CDR3 DNA reads TGTGCCAGCAGCTCCCGACTAGCGGGAGTCTCCTACAATGAGCAGTTCTTC. This translates into CASSSRLAGVSYNEQFF.

The chain uses TRBV2 and TRBJ1-3; D not resolved. CDR1 and CDR2 (germline): SNHLY, FYNNEI. Deletions cut 6 bases from V and 2 bases from J, with 8 bases between. This CDR3 comprises 13 residues. The CDR3 loop reads CASSDYAGNTIYF. In DNA form, the CDR3 reads TGTGCCAGCAGCGACTATGCTGGAAACACCATATATTTT.

Comment on this clone: Other nucleotide sequences in the sample specify the same CDR3. The chain combines TRBV5-1 with TRBJ2-5; either TRBD1 or TRBD2 may supply D (5 bases each). The V gene's germline CDR1 is SGHRS and CDR2 YFSETQ. The V and J ends lost 2 bases and 5 bases respectively, with 16 bases between them. CDR3 length: 15 residues. The CDR3 reads CASSFPGTSRETQYF. The CDR3, as DNA: TGCGCCAGCAGCTTCCCCGGGACGTCCAGGGAGACCCAGTACTTC. The complete variable domain, with remaining parts taken from reference TRBV5-1 and TRBJ2-5, reads KAGVTQTPRYLIKTRGQQVTLSCSPISGHRSVSWYQQTPGQGLQFLFEYFSETQRNKGNFPGRFSGRQFSNSRSEMNVSTLELGDSALYLCASSFPGTSRETQYFGPGTRLLVL.

The V gene is TRBV7-9, the J gene TRBJ1-3, with D possibly matching TRBD1 (5 bases). The CDR3 spans 15 residues. V lost 5 bases and J lost 3, with 14 bases in between. Per germline, CDR1 SEHNR and CDR2 FQNEAQ (reference sequence). CDR3 loop: CASSQDRDGGNTIYF. The CDR3 bases are TGTGCCAGCAGCCAGGACCGGGACGGTGGAAACACCATATATTTT. Full variable domain (outside the CDR3, taken from reference TRBV7-9 and TRBJ1-3): DTGVSQNPRHKITKRGQNVTFRCDPISEHNRLYWYRQTLGQGPEFLTYFQNEAQLEKSRLLSDRFSAERPKGSFSTLEIQRTEQGDSAMYLCASSQDRDGGNTIYFGEGSWLTVV.

This rearrangement joins TRBV6-1 to TRBJ1-2; a possible D gene is TRBD1 (6 bases). V lost 2 bases, J lost 10 bases, and 26 bases lay in between. The CDR3 is 17 amino acids. Per the germline V gene, CDR1 is MNHNS and CDR2 is SASEGT. CDR3 loop: CASSEPYDRTVKGDYTF. In nucleotides, the CDR3 is TGTGCCAGCAGTGAACCCTATGATCGGACAGTCAAAGGGGACTACACCTTC.

The rearrangement uses TRBV18 and TRBJ2-7; 9 nucleotides line up with TRBD1. The junction had 4 bases not matched to a gene; V was cut back by 3 bases and J by 4 bases. This CDR3 comprises 14 residues. CDR1 is KGHSH and CDR2 is LQKENI in the germline V gene. The CDR3 DNA follows: TGTGCCAGCTCACCGATGGGACAGGGTTACGAGCAGTACTTC. Its translation is CASSPMGQGYEQYF. The full variable domain, rest sourced from reference TRBV18 and TRBJ2-7, is NAGVMQNPRHLVRRRGQEARLRCSPMKGHSHVYWYRQLPEEGLKFMVYLQKENIIDESGMPKERFSAEFPKEGPSILRIQQVVRGDSAAYFCASSPMGQGYEQYFGPGTRLTVT.

The chain recombines TRBV11-2 with TRBJ2-5; possible D gene TRBD1, 5 bases. The CDR3 is 17 residues long. The V and J ends lost 6 bases and 4 bases respectively, with 24 bases between them. The V gene's germline CDR1 is SGHAT and CDR2 FQNNGV. CDR3 nucleotides: TGTGCCAGCAGTGCCGCCCAGGGCAGGCCCACGGGAGAGACCCAGTACTTC. Translation: CASSAAQGRPTGETQYF.

The rearrangement links TRBV29-1 to TRBJ2-7; 9 bases are shared with TRBD1. This CDR3 has 12 residues. V lost 7 bases to trimming and J lost 4 bases; unmatched junction nucleotides: 5. The germline CDR1 and CDR2 sequences are SQVTM and ANQGSEA. The CDR3 DNA sequence: TGCAGCGCGGACAGGGGAGGGTACGAGCAGTACTTC. This encodes CSADRGGYEQYF.

This chain uses TRBV28 with TRBJ2-5; no clear D gene. The CDR3 spans 15 residues. The V end lost 6 bases, the J end lost 5 bases, and 19 bases lay between the germline ends. Germline CDR1 MDHEN, CDR2 SYDVKM. This chain's CDR3 is CASSPTKALGETQYF. The CDR3 bases are TGTGCCAGCAGCCCTACAAAAGCGCTCGGGGAGACCCAGTACTTC. Variable domain in full (rest from reference TRBV28 and TRBJ2-5): DVKVTQSSRYLVKRTGEKVFLECVQDMDHENMFWYRQDPGLGLRLIYFSYDVKMKEKGDIPEGYSVSREKKERFSLILESASTNQTSMYLCASSPTKALGETQYFGPGTRLLVL.

The chain joins TRBV28 to TRBJ1-5; D uncertain. The V gene's germline CDR1 is MDHEN and CDR2 SYDVKM. Trimming cost V 7 bases and J 7 bases, with 11 bases left between them. The CDR3 consists of 12 residues. CDR3 loop: CASTLQDQPQHF. CDR3 coding DNA: TGTGCCAGCACTCTCCAGGACCAGCCCCAGCATTTT.

The CDR3: CSVGGTGATDTQYF. For the CDR3, the DNA is TGCAGCGTTGGGGGGACAGGGGCCACAGATACGCAGTATTTT. V is TRBV29-1 and J is TRBJ2-3, with TRBD1 identical over 10 bases. The V gene's germline CDR1 is SQVTM and CDR2 ANQGSEA. CDR3 length: 14 residues. V was clipped by 4 bases and J by 2 bases; unmatched bases: 3.

The chain uses TRBV29-1 and TRBJ1-3, with D unresolved. This CDR3 is built from 15 residues. Looked up from germline, CDR1 is SQVTM and CDR2 is ANQGSEA. V was cut by 5 bases and J by 0 bases, with 14 bases left in between. The CDR3 protein is CSVRVGRTSGNTIYF. DNA for the CDR3: TGCAGCGTTAGAGTAGGGAGAACCTCTGGAAACACCATATATTTT.

This clone was counted a single time. The chain carries TRBV29-1 and TRBJ2-2, with 9 positions matching TRBD1. Per germline, CDR1 SQVTM and CDR2 ANQGSEA. There are 14 residues in the CDR3. Germline trimming cut 5 bases from V and 7 bases from J; bases unmatched to any gene: 8. The CDR3 sequence is CSVNRGPIGGELFF. CDR3 DNA: TGCAGCGTTAACAGGGGGCCCATCGGCGGGGAGCTGTTTTTT.

The chain has TRBV7-3 and TRBJ2-3; TRBD2 matches at 7 bases. Trimming cost V 2 bases and J 0 bases; bases outside gene matches: 8. The CDR3 length is 17 residues. Looked up from germline, CDR1 is SGHTA and CDR2 is FQGTGA. The CDR3 nucleotides are TGTGCCAGCAGCTTACTCCCAGCGGGGATTAGCACAGATACGCAGTATTTT. It codes for CASSLLPAGISTDTQYF.

A single count supports this clone. This rearrangement joins TRBV18 to TRBJ2-7; 7 bases are shared with TRBD1. V shed 5 bases and J 4 bases; nucleotides not matched to a gene: 11. CDR1 and CDR2 from the germline V gene are KGHSH and LQKENI. The length of the CDR3 is 15 residues. DNA for the CDR3: TGTGCCAGCTCAGAGACGACAGGGCCGAAGTACGAGCAGTACTTC. Translated: CASSETTGPKYEQYF.

This chain joins TRBV18 and TRBJ2-7; the match to TRBD2 covers 8 bases. The germline V gene has CDR1 KGHSH and CDR2 LQKENI. After removal of 6 bases from V and 7 bases from J, the junction contained 14 bases not matched to a gene. The CDR3 covers 15 residues. The CDR3 spells CASSPLGAGVREQYF. The CDR3 DNA is TGTGCCAGCTCCCCTTTGGGAGCGGGAGTGAGGGAGCAGTACTTC.

The rearrangement uses TRBV7-3 and TRBJ2-3; D may be TRBD1 or TRBD2 (5 bases each). Germline values: CDR1 SGHTA, CDR2 FQGTGA. V lost 8 bases and J lost 0, with 24 bases in between. The CDR3 contains 18 residues. CDR3 residues: CASAPGPGNPPSTDTQYF. The CDR3 DNA reads as TGTGCCAGCGCTCCGGGGCCAGGGAATCCCCCTAGCACAGATACGCAGTATTTT.